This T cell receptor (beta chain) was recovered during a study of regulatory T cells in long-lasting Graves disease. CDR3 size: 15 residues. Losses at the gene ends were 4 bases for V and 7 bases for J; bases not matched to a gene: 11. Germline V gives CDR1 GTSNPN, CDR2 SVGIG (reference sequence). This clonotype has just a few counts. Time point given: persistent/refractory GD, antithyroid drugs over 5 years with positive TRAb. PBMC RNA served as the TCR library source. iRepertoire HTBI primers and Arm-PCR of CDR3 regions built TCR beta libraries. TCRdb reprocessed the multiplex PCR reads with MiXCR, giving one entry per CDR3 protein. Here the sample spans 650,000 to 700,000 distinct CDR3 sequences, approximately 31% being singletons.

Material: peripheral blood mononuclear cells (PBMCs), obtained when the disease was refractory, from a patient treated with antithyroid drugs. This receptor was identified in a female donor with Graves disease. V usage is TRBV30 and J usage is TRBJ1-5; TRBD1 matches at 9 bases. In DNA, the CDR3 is TGTGCCTGGAATAAACTTGGGACAGGGAACCAGCCCCAGCATTTT. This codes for CAWNKLGTGNQPQHF.